Shown below are 13 T cell receptor beta chains from a single sample sequenced in a study of T cells in Graves' hyperthyroidism and ophthalmopathy. The source material, RNA transcripts, was used to amplify TCR beta CDR3 regions. The primer set for the first-round RT-PCR of the TCR CDR3 was HTBI. A single record per CDR3 protein comes from TCRdb applying MiXCR to the multiplex PCR reads. The sample has around 190,000 distinct CDR3 sequences, approximately 16% seen once. Source material: blood. The source of these receptors is a woman between 45 and 65 years old with Graves' hyperthyroidism.

This clonotype was recorded at least ten times. The chain uses TRBV27 and TRBJ2-1; D may be TRBD1 (6 bases). From germline, CDR1 is MNHEY and CDR2 SMNVEV (reference sequence). Deletions cut 5 bases from V and 7 bases from J, with 15 bases between. CDR3 size: 14 residues. The CDR3, as DNA: TGTGCCAGCAGTCTCCGCCGGGACATAAATGAGCAGTTCTTC. As protein: CASSLRRDINEQFF.

This clonotype was recorded at least ten times. The chain links TRBV29-1 to TRBJ2-3; weak D call: TRBD2 (6 bases). CDR3 length equals 13 residues. Germline V CDR1 and CDR2: SQVTM, ANQGSEA. Between the trimmed V and J ends, which lost 5 bases and 3 bases, there was a span of 12 bases. The CDR3 DNA is TGCAGCGTTTCCCCGGGGAGGACAGATACGCAGTATTTT. It encodes CSVSPGRTDTQYF.

Many counts were recorded for this clonotype. This chain links TRBV6-5 with TRBJ1-1; D not certain. The ends were cut back, 0 bases at V and 8 bases at J, with 10 bases in the middle. Germline CDR1 and CDR2: MNHEY and SVGAGI. The CDR3 runs to 13 residues. CDR3 sequence (DNA): TGTGCCAGCAGTTACTCGTACAGCAGCGAAGCTTTCTTT. As protein: CASSYSYSSEAFF.

V usage is TRBV19 and J usage is TRBJ2-7, with 10 bases lining up with TRBD2. Losses at the gene ends were 6 bases for V and 0 bases for J; bases not matched to a gene: 2. The CDR3 has 14 amino acids. The germline CDR1 and CDR2 sequences are LNHDA and SQIVND (reference sequence). In nucleotides, the CDR3 is TGTGCCAGTAGAAGGACTAGCGGCTCCTACGAGCAGTACTTC. It is translated as CASRRTSGSYEQYF.

This clonotype was recorded many times. CDR3 nucleotides: TGTGCCAGCAGAGTGGGAGGAGGCACAGATACGCAGTATTTT. This gives the protein CASRVGGGTDTQYF. This sequence joins TRBV6-1 and TRBJ2-3, with D maybe TRBD2 (6 bases). The germline V and J ends were trimmed by 6 bases and 1 base, with 11 bases remaining between them. Germline assignment: CDR1 MNHNS and CDR2 SASEGT. The CDR3 consists of 14 residues.

This clonotype was picked up a small number of times. V is TRBV9 and J is TRBJ2-1; D might be TRBD2 (6 bases). The CDR3 consists of 16 residues. Per germline, CDR1 SGDLS and CDR2 YYNGEE. The V and J ends lost 0 bases and 9 bases respectively, with 19 bases between them. In DNA form, the CDR3 reads TGTGCCAGCAGCGTAGACGGCGGGGAGAACTGGGGTGAGCAGTTCTTC. This codes for CASSVDGGENWGEQFF. Supplemented by reference TRBV9 and TRBJ2-1, the full variable domain reads DSGVTQTPKHLITATGQRVTLRCSPRSGDLSVYWYQQSLDQGLQFLIQYYNGEERAKGNILERFSAQQFPDLHSELNLSSLELGDSALYFCASSVDGGENWGEQFFGPGTRLTVL.

The rearrangement links TRBV18 to TRBJ1-6; perhaps TRBD1 as D (6 bases). Deletions cut 3 bases from V and 5 bases from J, with 11 bases between. The CDR3 has 15 amino acids. Germline loops: CDR1 KGHSH, CDR2 LQKENI. This CDR3 is CASSPTGFDNSPLHF. The CDR3 DNA follows: TGTGCCAGCTCACCGACAGGATTTGATAATTCACCCCTCCACTTT. The full variable domain, rest sourced from reference TRBV18 and TRBJ1-6, is NAGVMQNPRHLVRRRGQEARLRCSPMKGHSHVYWYRQLPEEGLKFMVYLQKENIIDESGMPKERFSAEFPKEGPSILRIQQVVRGDSAAYFCASSPTGFDNSPLHFGNGTRLTVT.

There are many counts of this clonotype. The rearrangement links TRBV2 to TRBJ2-7; D unresolved. This CDR3 spans 13 amino acids. The germline V and J ends were trimmed by 4 bases and 2 bases, with 9 bases remaining between them. The germline V gene has CDR1 SNHLY and CDR2 FYNNEI. The CDR3 loop reads CASSGTVAYEQYF. The CDR3 DNA reads TGTGCCAGCAGTGGGACGGTGGCCTACGAGCAGTACTTC.

This clonotype showed up just a few times. The rearrangement uses TRBV19 and TRBJ2-3, with D unresolved. Trimming removed 3 bases at V and 0 bases at J, with 10 bases between. The germline V gene encodes CDR1 LNHDA and CDR2 SQIVND (reference sequence). The CDR3 is 15 amino acids. The CDR3 spells CASSIGILSTDTQYF. In DNA, the CDR3 is TGTGCCAGTAGTATTGGGATCCTTAGCACAGATACGCAGTATTTT.

Ten or more counts support this clonotype. The genes are TRBV7-2 and TRBJ2-3, with 12 bases matching TRBD2. V lost 4 bases and J lost 3; bases outside the gene matches: 5. Germline CDR1 reads SGHTA; CDR2 reads FQGNSA. The CDR3 length is 16 residues. The CDR3 DNA reads TGTGCCAGCAGCTCACTAGCGGGGGGAAGTACAGATACGCAGTATTTT. It codes for CASSSLAGGSTDTQYF.

This clonotype was seen only a few times. The chain links TRBV30 to TRBJ2-1; D possibly uses TRBD1 or TRBD2 (5 bases each). The CDR3 spans 15 residues. V was clipped by 8 bases and J by 2 bases, with 19 bases between them. The V gene's germline CDR1 is GTSNPN and CDR2 SVGIG (reference sequence). CDR3 protein: CARRDQGGAYNEQFF. The CDR3 bases are TGTGCCCGAAGGGACCAGGGTGGTGCCTACAATGAGCAGTTCTTC.

The table lists this clonotype with many counts. V and J are TRBV15 and TRBJ2-7; D is ambiguous. Germline CDR1 LNHNV, CDR2 YYDKDF (reference sequence). V lost 7 bases to trimming and J lost 4 bases, with 17 bases between them. There are 14 residues in the CDR3. The CDR3 is CATTGDGLVYEQYF. In nucleotides, the CDR3 is TGTGCCACCACTGGCGACGGGCTGGTATACGAGCAGTACTTC.

The table lists this clonotype with many counts. This chain joins TRBV11-1 and TRBJ1-2; no reliable D call. Trimming shortened V by 5 bases and J by 6 bases, and 16 bases separated the two germline ends. CDR1 SGHAT and CDR2 FQDESV come from the germline V gene (reference sequence). The CDR3 consists of 14 residues. CDR3 DNA: TGTGCCAGCAGCCAGGACGGCGGGAAAGATGGCTACACCTTC. Protein: CASSQDGGKDGYTF.